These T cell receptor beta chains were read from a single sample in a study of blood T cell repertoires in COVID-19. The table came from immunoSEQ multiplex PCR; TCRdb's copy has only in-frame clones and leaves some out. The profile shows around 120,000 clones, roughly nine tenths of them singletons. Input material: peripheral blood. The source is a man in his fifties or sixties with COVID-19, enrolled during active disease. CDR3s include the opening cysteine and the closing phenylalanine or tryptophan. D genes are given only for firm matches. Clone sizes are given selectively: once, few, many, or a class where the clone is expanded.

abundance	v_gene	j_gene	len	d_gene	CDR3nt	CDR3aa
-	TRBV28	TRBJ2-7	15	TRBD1	TGTGCCAGCGGGATAAGGGGGACAGTTTCCTACGAGCAGTACTTC	CASGIRGTVSYEQYF
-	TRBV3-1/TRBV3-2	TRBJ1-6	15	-	TGTGCCAGCAGCCTTACCTGGAGGCCGAATTCACCCCTCCACTTT	CASSLTWRPNSPLHF
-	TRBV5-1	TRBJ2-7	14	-	TGCGCCAGCAGCTTGGTGGGAGGCTCTGACACGCAGTACTTC	CASSLVGGSDTQYF
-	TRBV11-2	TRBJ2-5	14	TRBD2	TGTGCCAGCAACCCCCGGGGGGGCTCAGAGACCCAGTACTTC	CASNPRGGSETQYF
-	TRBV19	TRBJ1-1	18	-	TGTGCCAGTAGTAGACAAACGCCCCAGGTGGGAGCCGACACTGAAGCTTTCTTT	CASSRQTPQVGADTEAFF
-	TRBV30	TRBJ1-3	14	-	TGTGCCTGGAGCGAAACAGGGATTGGAAACACCATATATTTT	CAWSETGIGNTIYF
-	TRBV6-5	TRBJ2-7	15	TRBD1	TGTGCCAGCAGTTTTCGGGACAGGGATCCCTACGAGCAGTACTTC	CASSFRDRDPYEQYF
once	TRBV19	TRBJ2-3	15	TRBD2	TGTGCCAGTAGTCCACTAGCGGGAGGGGGAGATACGCAGTATTTT	CASSPLAGGGDTQYF
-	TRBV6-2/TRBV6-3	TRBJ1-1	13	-	TGTGCCAGCAGTTACGAGTATACCACTGAAGCTTTCTTT	CASSYEYTTEAFF
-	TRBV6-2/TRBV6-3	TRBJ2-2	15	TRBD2	TGTGCCAGCAGCCGACTAGCGGGGAACACCGGGGAGCTGTTTTTT	CASSRLAGNTGELFF
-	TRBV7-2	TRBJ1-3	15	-	TGTGCCAGCAGCTTAGACAGGGCCTCTGGAAACACCATATATTTT	CASSLDRASGNTIYF
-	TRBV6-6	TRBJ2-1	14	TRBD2	TGTGCCAGCATTGGGACTAACGAGTTCGATGAGCAGTTCTTC	CASIGTNEFDEQFF
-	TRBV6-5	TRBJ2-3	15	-	TGTGCCAGCAGGTCTACAGAGGGGGTGGCAGATACGCAGTATTTT	CASRSTEGVADTQYF
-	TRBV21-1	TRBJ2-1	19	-	TGTGCCAGCAGCAAAGGTAGGGTCGTCGGGGGACAGGGGGTGAATGAGCAGTTCTTC	CASSKGRVVGGQGVNEQFF
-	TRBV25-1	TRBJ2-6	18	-	TGTGCCAGCAGTGTCACAGGCTACTTGGGGTCTGGGGCCAACGTCCTGACTTTC	CASSVTGYLGSGANVLTF
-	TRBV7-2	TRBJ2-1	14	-	TGTGCCAGCAGCCTACAAAGGCGGTACGATGAGCAGTTCTTC	CASSLQRRYDEQFF
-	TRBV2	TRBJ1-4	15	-	TGTGCCAGCAGTGATGGATACGGACAAGTCGAAAAACTGTTTTTT	CASSDGYGQVEKLFF
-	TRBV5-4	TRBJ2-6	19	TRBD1	TGTGCCAGCAGTCATTTATCCGGGACAGGGCCTTCTGGGGCCAACGTCCTGACTTTC	CASSHLSGTGPSGANVLTF
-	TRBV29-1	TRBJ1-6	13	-	TGCAGCGTCAAGGAAGCGGGGGGGTCACCCCTCCACTTT	CSVKEAGGSPLHF
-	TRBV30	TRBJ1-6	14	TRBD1	TGTGCCTGGACGGAAGGACAGGAGGGTTCACCCCTCCACTTT	CAWTEGQEGSPLHF
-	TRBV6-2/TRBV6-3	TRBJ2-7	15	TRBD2	TGTGCCAGCAGTTACTCGGCTAGCGGAGATTACGAGCAGTACTTC	CASSYSASGDYEQYF
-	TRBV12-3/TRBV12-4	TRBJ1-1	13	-	TGTGCCAGCAGTTTAAGGGGGTACACTGAAGCTTTCTTT	CASSLRGYTEAFF
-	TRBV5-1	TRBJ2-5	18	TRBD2	TGCGCCAGCAGCTACGCTGGACTAGCGGGAGGCCTCCAAGAGACCCAGTACTTC	CASSYAGLAGGLQETQYF
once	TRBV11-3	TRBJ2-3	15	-	TGTGCCAGCAGCTTGCAGGGTGGTCGGACAGATACGCAGTATTTT	CASSLQGGRTDTQYF
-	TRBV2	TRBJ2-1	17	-	TGTGCCAGCACCCCAACCCCTAGGGGCAACCCTGGCAATGAGCAGTTCTTC	CASTPTPRGNPGNEQFF
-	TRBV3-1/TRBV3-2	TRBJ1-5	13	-	TGTGCCAGCAGCCAAGATCCAGATCAGCCCCAGCATTTT	CASSQDPDQPQHF
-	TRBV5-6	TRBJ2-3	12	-	TGTGCCAGCAGCTCCCAGAGGGATACGCAGTATTTT	CASSSQRDTQYF
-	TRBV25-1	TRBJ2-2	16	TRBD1	TGTGCCAGCAGTGAATATACAGGGGCGTACACCGGGGAGCTGTTTTTT	CASSEYTGAYTGELFF
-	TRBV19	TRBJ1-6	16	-	TGTGCCAGTAGTAAGTTGCGTGGTGACTATAATTCACCCCTCCACTTT	CASSKLRGDYNSPLHF
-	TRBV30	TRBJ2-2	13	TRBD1	TGTGCTTACCTCGGGACAGCCACCGGGGAGCTGTTTTTT	CAYLGTATGELFF
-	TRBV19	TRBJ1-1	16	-	TGTGCCAGTAGTACCTCCGGCGGGGGGGCGAACACTGAAGCTTTCTTT	CASSTSGGGANTEAFF
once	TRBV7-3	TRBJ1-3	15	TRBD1	TGTGCCAGCAGCTTCCAGGGGGAATCTGGAAACACCATATATTTT	CASSFQGESGNTIYF
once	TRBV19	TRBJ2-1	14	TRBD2	TGTGCCAGTAGTATGAGCGGGAGAGGGGATGAGCAGTTCTTC	CASSMSGRGDEQFF
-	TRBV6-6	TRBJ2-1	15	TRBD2	TGTGCCAGCAAGGGCTGGGATAGCGGGAGGAGTGAGCAGTTCTTC	CASKGWDSGRSEQFF
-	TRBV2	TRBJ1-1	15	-	TGTGCCAGCAGTGAAGCGACAGCTTGGGACACTGAAGCTTTCTTT	CASSEATAWDTEAFF
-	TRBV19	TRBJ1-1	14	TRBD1	TGTGCCAGTAGCAACAGGGGGCTCTCGACTGAAGCTTTCTTT	CASSNRGLSTEAFF
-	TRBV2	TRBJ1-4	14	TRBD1	TGTGCCAGCATCTTACAGGGGGTAGGAGAAAAACTGTTTTTT	CASILQGVGEKLFF
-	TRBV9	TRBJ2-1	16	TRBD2	TGTGCCAGCAGCCCAATTAGCGGGAGGGCCAGGAATGAGCAGTTCTTC	CASSPISGRARNEQFF
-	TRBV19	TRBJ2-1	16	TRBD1	TGTGCCAGTAGTGGCCGGACAGGGCTATCCTACAATGAGCAGTTCTTC	CASSGRTGLSYNEQFF
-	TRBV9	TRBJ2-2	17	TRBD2	TGTGCCAGCCATCTGGGGACGACTAGCCCGAACACCGGGGAGCTGTTTTTT	CASHLGTTSPNTGELFF
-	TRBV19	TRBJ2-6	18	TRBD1	TGTGCCAGTAAAACGACGACAGGGGTTGCCTCTGGGGCCAACGTCCTGACTTTC	CASKTTTGVASGANVLTF
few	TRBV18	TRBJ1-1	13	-	TGTGCCAGCTCAGAGATTATGAACACTGAAGCTTTCTTT	CASSEIMNTEAFF
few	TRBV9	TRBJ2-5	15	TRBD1	TGTGCCAGCAGCTCAACCCAGGGGGATGCAGAGACCCAGTACTTC	CASSSTQGDAETQYF
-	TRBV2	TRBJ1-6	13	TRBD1	TGTGCCAGCGCCGGGACAGGGGGAACACCCCTCCACTTT	CASAGTGGTPLHF
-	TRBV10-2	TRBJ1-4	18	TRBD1	TGCGCCAGCAGTGAAGGCAGGGGGCCATCAACAACTAATGAAAAACTGTTTTTT	CASSEGRGPSTTNEKLFF
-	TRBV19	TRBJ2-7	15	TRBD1	TGTGCCAGTAGTAGAGGGAGACAGGGGGGCCACGAGCAGTACTTC	CASSRGRQGGHEQYF
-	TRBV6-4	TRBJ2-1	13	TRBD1	TGTGCCAGCAGTTCACAGGGGGCGAATGAGCAGTTCTTC	CASSSQGANEQFF
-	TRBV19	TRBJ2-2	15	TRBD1	TGTGCCAGTAGTAAAACAGGGGGTTCAACCGGGGAGCTGTTTTTT	CASSKTGGSTGELFF
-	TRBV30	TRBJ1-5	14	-	TGTGCCTGGAGTGTCGGTCCGAGCAATCAGCCCCAGCATTTT	CAWSVGPSNQPQHF
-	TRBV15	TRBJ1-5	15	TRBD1	TGTGCCACCAGCCCCGACAGGGAATGGGGGCAGCCCCAGCATTTT	CATSPDREWGQPQHF
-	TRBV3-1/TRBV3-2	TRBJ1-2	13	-	TGTGCCAGCAGCCAAGATTGGGGGGATGGCTACACCTTC	CASSQDWGDGYTF
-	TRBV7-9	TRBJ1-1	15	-	TGTGCCAGCAGCTCCAGGACTGTTAAGAACACTGAAGCTTTCTTT	CASSSRTVKNTEAFF
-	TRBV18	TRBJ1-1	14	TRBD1	TGTGCCAGCTCAACGACAGGGGGTAGCACTGAAGCTTTCTTT	CASSTTGGSTEAFF
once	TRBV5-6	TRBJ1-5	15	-	TGTGCCAGCAGCCTGGCGCTCGAGGCCAATCAGCCCCAGCATTTT	CASSLALEANQPQHF